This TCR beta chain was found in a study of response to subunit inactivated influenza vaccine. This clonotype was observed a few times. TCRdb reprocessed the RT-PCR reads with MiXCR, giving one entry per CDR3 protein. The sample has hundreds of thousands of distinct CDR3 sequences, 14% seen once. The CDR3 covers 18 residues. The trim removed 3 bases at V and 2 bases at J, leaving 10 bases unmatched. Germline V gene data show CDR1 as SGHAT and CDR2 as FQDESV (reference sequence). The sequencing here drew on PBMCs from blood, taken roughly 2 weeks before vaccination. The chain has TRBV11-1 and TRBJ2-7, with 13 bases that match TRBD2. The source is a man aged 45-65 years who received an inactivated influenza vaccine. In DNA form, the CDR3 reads TGTGCCAGCAGCTTGACTAGCGGGAGGAGAAAAACAACCTACGAGCAGTACTTC. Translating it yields CASSLTSGRRKTTYEQYF.